What follows are 19 T cell receptor beta chains derived from one specimen sequenced in a study of blood T cells in healthy people across ages. A second PCR of about 7 to 11 cycles used a sample-barcoded 5' primer and a J-beta primer mix. One entry per CDR3 protein results from TCRdb running MiXCR on the 5' RACE reads. The sample lists roughly 1.6 million distinct CDR3 sequences; around 36% were seen once. The sequenced sample was blood. The receptors shown here come from a woman in her twenties or thirties in good health.

The chain employs TRBV4-1 and TRBJ1-1; D remains ambiguous. Trimming removed 0 bases from V and 0 bases from J, with 14 bases in between. The CDR3 sequence is 17 residues long. CDR1 is MGHRA and CDR2 is YSYEKL in the germline V gene. In DNA, the CDR3 is TGCGCCAGCAGCCAAGATCGCTTAAGAACATTGAACACTGAAGCTTTCTTT. Translating it yields CASSQDRLRTLNTEAFF.

The genes are TRBV12-3 or TRBV12-4 and TRBJ2-3; D is perhaps TRBD2 (6 bases). The CDR3 loop spans 15 amino acids. The V end lost 5 bases, the J end lost 4 bases, and 16 bases lay between the germline ends. This CDR3 reads CASSPEGLMADTQYF. The CDR3 coding sequence is TGTGCCAGCAGTCCAGAGGGACTGATGGCAGATACGCAGTATTTT.

This clonotype was observed a handful of times. The chain recombines TRBV2 with TRBJ2-3, with 10 bases lining up with TRBD1. V dropped 3 bases and J dropped 4; count of bases not matched to a gene: 4. Germline CDR1 is SNHLY and CDR2 is FYNNEI. The CDR3 covers 15 residues. The CDR3 is CASSEGQGFPDTQYF. Here the CDR3 DNA reads TGTGCCAGCAGTGAGGGACAGGGGTTCCCAGATACGCAGTATTTT.

The chain joins TRBV6-1 to TRBJ2-5; 7 positions agree with TRBD2. The J segment lost 11 bases and the V segment lost 2 bases, leaving 5 bases of the junction unmatched. From germline, CDR1 is MNHNS and CDR2 SASEGT. The CDR3 loop spans 12 amino acids. CDR3 sequence reads: CASSESGERQYF. As DNA, the CDR3 is TGTGCCAGCAGTGAAAGCGGGGAGCGGCAGTACTTC.

The table lists this clonotype with a few counts. The chain combines TRBV27 with TRBJ2-5, with a possible D match to TRBD2 (6 bases). Germline V lookup: CDR1 MNHEY, CDR2 SMNVEV (reference sequence). The germline V and J ends were trimmed by 6 bases and 10 bases, with 21 bases remaining between them. The CDR3 sequence is 14 residues long. The CDR3 loop is CASRRGGGVGVQYF. CDR3 nucleotides: TGTGCCAGCAGGCGTGGCGGAGGGGTAGGGGTCCAGTACTTC.

The J gene is TRBJ2-7, the V gene TRBV5-1; the D gene is possibly TRBD2 (5 bases). CDR3 length equals 14 residues. The ends were cut back, 5 bases at V and 0 bases at J, with 12 bases in the middle. Germline-derived CDR1 and CDR2 are SGHRS and YFSETQ. The DNA for the CDR3 is TGCGCCAGCAGACAAGGGAGCGGCTCCTACGAGCAGTACTTC. This encodes CASRQGSGSYEQYF.

The chain joins TRBV28 to TRBJ1-2; no reliable D call. CDR3 size: 12 residues. Trimming shortened V by 1 base and J by 7 bases, and 7 bases separated the two germline ends. Germline values: CDR1 MDHEN, CDR2 SYDVKM. The CDR3: CASSLYPPGYTF. The CDR3 bases are TGTGCCAGCAGTTTATATCCTCCTGGCTACACCTTC.

The chain joins TRBV6-1 to TRBJ2-5, with 7 positions matching TRBD1. The CDR3 is 16 amino acids. CDR1 and CDR2 from the germline V gene are MNHNS and SASEGT. The V and J ends lost 6 bases and 1 base, in that order; junction bases with no gene match: 11. The CDR3 sequence: CASSENRDRFQETQYF. CDR3 DNA sequence: TGTGCCAGCAGCGAAAACCGGGACAGATTCCAAGAGACCCAGTACTTC.

This clonotype was recorded a few times. The chain recombines TRBV6-1 with TRBJ2-7, with 9 bases matching TRBD1. The CDR3 runs to 16 residues. From germline, CDR1 is MNHNS and CDR2 SASEGT. Trimming cost V 2 bases and J 2 bases; bases outside gene matches: 7. The CDR3 region is CASSELGWTGAYEQYF. The CDR3 DNA is TGTGCCAGCAGTGAATTGGGGTGGACAGGGGCCTACGAGCAGTACTTC.

This clonotype was detected ten times or more. The chain recombines TRBV4-2 with TRBJ2-7; 11 bases align to TRBD1. From germline, CDR1 is LGHNA and CDR2 YNFKEQ. Trimming cost V 3 bases and J 7 bases; bases outside gene matches: 14. The CDR3 covers 17 residues. In nucleotides, the CDR3 is TGTGCCAGCAGCCAGTCTCACGTGGGACAGGGGGACTATGAGCAGTACTTC. It translates to CASSQSHVGQGDYEQYF.

The J gene is TRBJ2-1, the V gene TRBV6-5; D remains ambiguous. Trimming removed 0 bases from V and 13 bases from J, with 19 bases in between. Germline V gene lookup returns CDR1 MNHEY and CDR2 SVGAGI. This CDR3 contains 15 residues. CDR3 loop: CASSYSTGVGETQFF. The DNA for the CDR3 is TGTGCCAGCAGTTACTCGACTGGGGTGGGCGAGACCCAGTTCTTC.

The chain joins TRBV13 to TRBJ2-4; D gene ambiguous. The end of the DNA fits TRBJ2-7 better, so the J call may be wrong. The V gene's germline CDR1 is PRHDT and CDR2 FYEKMQ (reference sequence). The CDR3 is made up of 11 amino acids. CDR3 protein: CASSPRHEQYF. The CDR3 coding sequence is TGTGCCAGCAGCCCCCGCCACGAGCAGTACTTC.

This clonotype has only a few counts. The gene calls are TRBV4-1 and TRBJ2-7; weak D call: TRBD2 (5 bases). The DNA matches TRBJ2-5 better at its end, which makes the J call doubtful. Germline loops: CDR1 MGHRA, CDR2 YSYEKL. The CDR3 has 14 residues. CDR3 coding DNA: TGCGCCAGCAGCCAAGCGGGAAGGTGGGAGACCCAGTACTTC. Translated, it gives CASSQAGRWETQYF.

This clonotype has just a few counts. V gene TRBV20-1 combines with J gene TRBJ1-2; D is uncertain. The CDR3 runs to 12 residues. Germline CDR1 and CDR2: DFQATT and SNEGSKA (reference sequence). V was trimmed by 2 bases and J by 5 bases, leaving 9 bases between them. In DNA, the CDR3 is TGCAGTGCTAGACCAGAGGGATATGGCTACACCTTC. This translates into CSARPEGYGYTF.

V gene TRBV30 combines with J gene TRBJ2-5, with 8 nucleotides matching TRBD1. The CDR3 is made up of 14 amino acids. Unmatched junction bases numbered 17, after V lost 4 bases and J lost 13 bases. Per the germline V gene, CDR1 is GTSNPN and CDR2 is SVGIG (reference sequence). The chain's CDR3 is CAWNPGRGPIERYF. In DNA, the CDR3 is TGTGCCTGGAATCCGGGCAGGGGGCCAATCGAGCGGTACTTC.

V and J are TRBV7-8 and TRBJ1-2, with TRBD1 matching over 7 bases. From germline, CDR1 is SGHVS and CDR2 FQNEAQ. The CDR3 length is 14 residues. The trim removed 5 bases at V and 7 bases at J, leaving 10 bases unmatched. The CDR3 sequence: CASSIGQDVLGYTF. CDR3 bases: TGTGCCAGCAGCATCGGACAGGACGTGCTTGGCTACACCTTC.

The rearrangement joins TRBV5-1 to TRBJ2-5, with 10 bases matching TRBD2. This CDR3 region has 16 residues. The germline V gene encodes CDR1 SGHRS and CDR2 YFSETQ. J lost 5 bases, V lost 1 base, and 8 bases had no gene match. CDR3 protein: CASSLSGGAVKETQYF. DNA for the CDR3: TGCGCCAGCAGCTTGAGCGGGGGGGCCGTGAAGGAGACCCAGTACTTC. Combining the CDR3 with reference TRBV5-1 and TRBJ2-5 gives the whole variable domain KAGVTQTPRYLIKTRGQQVTLSCSPISGHRSVSWYQQTPGQGLQFLFEYFSETQRNKGNFPGRFSGRQFSNSRSEMNVSTLELGDSALYLCASSLSGGAVKETQYFGPGTRLLVL.

As to this clonotype: One end of the junction varies from germline; a read error may be responsible. The CDR3 DNA reads TGCAGTACTAGCCTAGCAGGGCCCCACTACGAGCAGTACTTC. Amino acid sequence: CSTSLAGPHYEQYF. This sequence joins TRBV20-1 and TRBJ2-7, with a possible D match to TRBD2 (6 bases). This CDR3 contains 14 residues. Germline values: CDR1 DFQATT, CDR2 SNEGSKA (reference sequence).

This rearrangement joins TRBV9 to TRBJ1-6; D call uncertain. In germline, CDR1 is SGDLS, CDR2 YYNGEE. V lost 0 bases and J lost 8, with 12 bases in between. This CDR3 has 15 residues. As DNA, the CDR3 is TGTGCCAGCAGCGTAGGCCAAGGCCCATATTCACCCCTCCACTTT. It translates to CASSVGQGPYSPLHF. Using reference TRBV9 and TRBJ1-6 for the parts outside the CDR3, the full variable domain is DSGVTQTPKHLITATGQRVTLRCSPRSGDLSVYWYQQSLDQGLQFLIQYYNGEERAKGNILERFSAQQFPDLHSELNLSSLELGDSALYFCASSVGQGPYSPLHFGNGTRLTVT.